This TCR beta chain was sequenced for a study of blood T cell repertoires in COVID-19. Whole-study context: Spain, Italy and the United States supplied samples that represented acute and convalescent COVID-19. The cDNA or gDNA used as material had been derived from T cells, B-cell-depleted T cells, or PBMCs.

Germline CDR1 and CDR2: SGHDN and FVKESK. The germline V and J ends were trimmed by 4 bases and 8 bases, with 20 bases remaining between them. This CDR3 comprises 16 residues. Method: immunoSEQ multiplex PCR; TCRdb's copy keeps in-frame clones and lacks some. This table has more than 95,000 clones, approximately 80% appearing once. Sequencing was done on a sample of peripheral blood. The clonotype was recovered from a man older than 75 with acute or convalescent COVID-19. The rearrangement joins TRBV14 to TRBJ1-4; the D gene is possibly TRBD1 (6 bases). CDR3: CASSREVGTHVEKLFF. CDR3 bases: TGTGCCAGCAGCCGAGAAGTCGGGACACACGTCGAAAAACTGTTTTTT.